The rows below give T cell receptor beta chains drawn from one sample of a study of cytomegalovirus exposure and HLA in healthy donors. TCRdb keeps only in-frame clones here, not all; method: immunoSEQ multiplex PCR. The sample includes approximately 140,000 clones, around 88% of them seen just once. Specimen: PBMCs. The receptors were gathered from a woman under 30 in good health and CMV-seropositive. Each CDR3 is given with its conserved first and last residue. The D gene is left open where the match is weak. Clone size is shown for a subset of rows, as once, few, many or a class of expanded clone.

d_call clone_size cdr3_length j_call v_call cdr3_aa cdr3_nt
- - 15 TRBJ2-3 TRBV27 CASSLSAYSTDTQYF TGTGCCAGCAGTTTATCAGCCTACAGCACAGATACGCAGTATTTT
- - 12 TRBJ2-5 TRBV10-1 CASSASGETQYF TGCGCCAGCAGTGCCAGCGGAGAGACCCAGTACTTC
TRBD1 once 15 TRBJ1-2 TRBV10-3 CAISESGTGLEGYTF TGTGCCATCAGTGAATCCGGGACAGGGTTAGAGGGCTACACCTTC
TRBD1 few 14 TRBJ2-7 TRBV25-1 CASRADRVAYEQYF TGTGCCAGCAGGGCGGACAGGGTGGCCTACGAGCAGTACTTC
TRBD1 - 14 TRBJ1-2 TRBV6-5 CASSNPWTGVGYTF TGTGCCAGCAGCAACCCTTGGACAGGGGTCGGCTACACCTTC
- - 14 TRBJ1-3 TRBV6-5 CASSYLSSGNTIYF TGTGCCAGCAGTTACCTGAGCTCTGGAAACACCATATATTTT
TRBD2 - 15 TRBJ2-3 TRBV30 CARKAQRGGTDTQYF TGTGCCCGGAAGGCCCAGCGGGGGGGCACAGATACGCAGTATTTT
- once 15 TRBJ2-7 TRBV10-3 CAITKDGGSTYEQYF TGTGCCATCACCAAAGACGGAGGGAGCACCTACGAGCAGTACTTC
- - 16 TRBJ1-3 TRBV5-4 CASSLAGSHSGNTIYF TGTGCCAGCAGCTTGGCGGGGAGCCACTCTGGAAACACCATATATTTT
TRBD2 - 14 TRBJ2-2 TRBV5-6 CASSPGLGAGELFF TGTGCCAGCAGCCCGGGACTAGGGGCCGGGGAGCTGTTTTTT
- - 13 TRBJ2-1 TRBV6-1 CASSEAGHNEQFF TGTGCCAGCAGTGAAGCGGGGCACAATGAGCAGTTCTTC
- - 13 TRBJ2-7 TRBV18 CASSPTGSYEQYF TGTGCCAGCTCACCGACTGGCTCCTACGAGCAGTACTTC
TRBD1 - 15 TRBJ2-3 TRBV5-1 CASGAGDRGTDTQYF TGCGCCAGTGGCGCCGGGGACAGGGGGACAGATACGCAGTATTTT
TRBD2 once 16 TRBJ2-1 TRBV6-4 CASSDSAGTSGTEQFF TGTGCCAGCAGTGACTCCGCCGGGACTAGCGGGACTGAGCAGTTCTTC
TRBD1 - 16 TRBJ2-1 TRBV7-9 CASNLHAGTGANEQFF TGTGCCAGCAACCTCCACGCCGGGACAGGGGCAAATGAGCAGTTCTTC
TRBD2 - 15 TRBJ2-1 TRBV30 CAWRRGLAGGDEQFF TGTGCCTGGCGCCGAGGACTAGCGGGGGGGGATGAGCAGTTCTTC
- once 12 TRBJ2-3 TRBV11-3 CASGRDRDTQYF TGTGCCAGCGGCCGGGATAGGGATACGCAGTATTTT
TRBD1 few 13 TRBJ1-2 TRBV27 CASSTGGFYGYTF TGTGCCAGCAGTACAGGGGGCTTCTATGGCTACACCTTC
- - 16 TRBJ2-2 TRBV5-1 CASSPSGGEAVGELFF TGCGCCAGCAGCCCGTCGGGGGGCGAGGCGGTCGGGGAGCTGTTTTTT
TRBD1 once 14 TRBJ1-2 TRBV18 CASSQDRGKGGYTF TGTGCCAGCTCACAGGACAGGGGAAAAGGAGGCTACACCTTC
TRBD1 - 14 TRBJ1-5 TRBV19 CASSRDRRNQPQHF TGTGCCAGTAGTAGGGACAGGAGGAATCAGCCCCAGCATTTT
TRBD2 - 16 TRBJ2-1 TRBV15 CATSRGGLAGNNEQFF TGTGCCACCAGCAGAGGCGGACTAGCGGGCAACAATGAGCAGTTCTTC
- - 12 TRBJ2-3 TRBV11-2 CASSFLADTQYF TGTGCCAGCAGCTTCTTAGCAGATACGCAGTATTTT
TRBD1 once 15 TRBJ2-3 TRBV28 CASSLGGQSTDTQYF TGTGCCAGCAGTTTAGGGGGACAGAGCACAGATACGCAGTATTTT
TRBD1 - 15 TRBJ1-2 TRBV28 CASSPTGAGYYGYTF TGTGCCAGCAGCCCCACAGGGGCGGGGTACTATGGCTACACCTTC
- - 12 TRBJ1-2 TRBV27 CASSPQGYGYTF TGTGCCAGCAGTCCCCAGGGTTATGGCTACACCTTC
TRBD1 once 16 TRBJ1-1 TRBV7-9 CASSLKGAGANTEAFF TGTGCCAGCAGCTTAAAGGGGGCAGGGGCTAACACTGAAGCTTTCTTT
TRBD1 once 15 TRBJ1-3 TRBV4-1 CASSPTGTAGNTIYF TGCGCCAGCAGCCCAACCGGGACAGCGGGAAACACCATATATTTT
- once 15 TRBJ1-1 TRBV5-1 CASSLTDVSNTEAFF TGCGCCAGCAGCTTGACCGATGTTAGTAACACTGAAGCTTTCTTT
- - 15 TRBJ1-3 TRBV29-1 CSVGAGVPSGNTIYF TGCAGCGTTGGTGCGGGAGTACCATCTGGAAACACCATATATTTT
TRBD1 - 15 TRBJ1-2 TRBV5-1 CASSLAPGQSPGYTF TGCGCCAGCAGCTTGGCCCCGGGACAGTCCCCCGGCTACACCTTC
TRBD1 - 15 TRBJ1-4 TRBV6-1 CASSATGSPFEKLFF TGTGCCAGCAGTGCGACAGGGTCTCCCTTTGAAAAACTGTTTTTT
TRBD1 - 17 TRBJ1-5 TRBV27 CASSVRQGGGSNQPQHF TGTGCCAGCAGTGTGAGACAGGGGGGAGGTAGCAATCAGCCCCAGCATTTT
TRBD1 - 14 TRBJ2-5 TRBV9 CASSVDRARETQYF TGTGCCAGCAGCGTCGACAGGGCAAGGGAGACCCAGTACTTC
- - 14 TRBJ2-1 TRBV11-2 CASSVDYQANEQFF TGTGCCAGCAGCGTGGACTATCAGGCGAATGAGCAGTTCTTC
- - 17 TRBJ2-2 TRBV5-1 CASSPRTGSISTGELFF TGCGCCAGCAGCCCCCGCACAGGGTCAATTTCGACCGGGGAGCTGTTTTTT
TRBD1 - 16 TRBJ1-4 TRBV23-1 CASSHQQQGINEKLFF TGCGCCAGCAGTCATCAGCAACAGGGGATTAATGAAAAACTGTTTTTT
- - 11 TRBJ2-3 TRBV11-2 CASSLGAAQYF TGTGCCAGCAGCTTAGGAGCGGCGCAGTATTTT
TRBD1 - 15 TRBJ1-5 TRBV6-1 CASSEYDRVGQPQHF TGTGCCAGCAGCGAATATGACAGGGTCGGTCAGCCCCAGCATTTT
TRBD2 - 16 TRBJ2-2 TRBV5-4 CASSRLAGGPSGELFF TGTGCCAGCAGCAGACTAGCGGGAGGGCCCTCCGGGGAGCTGTTTTTT
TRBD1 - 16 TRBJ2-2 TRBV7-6 CASSPRQGVKTGELFF TGTGCCAGCAGCCCAAGACAGGGGGTAAAGACCGGGGAGCTGTTTTTT
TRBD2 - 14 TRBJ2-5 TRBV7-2 CASSLGSGAETQYF TGTGCCAGCAGCTTAGGCAGCGGGGCGGAGACCCAGTACTTC
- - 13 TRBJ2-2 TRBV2 CASSETRTGELFF TGTGCCAGCAGTGAAACCCGGACCGGGGAGCTGTTTTTT
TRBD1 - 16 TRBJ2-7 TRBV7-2 CASSRRATGDPYEQYF TGTGCCAGCAGCCGAAGAGCGACAGGGGACCCCTACGAGCAGTACTTC
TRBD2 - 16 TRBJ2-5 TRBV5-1 CASSLGPSGGKETQYF TGCGCCAGCAGCTTGGGGCCTAGCGGGGGGAAAGAGACCCAGTACTTC
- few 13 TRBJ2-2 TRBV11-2 CASSNRVTGELFF TGTGCCAGCAGTAACAGGGTTACCGGGGAGCTGTTTTTT
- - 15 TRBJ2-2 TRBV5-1 CASSSERPNTGELFF TGCGCCAGCAGTTCAGAGCGACCTAACACCGGGGAGCTGTTTTTT
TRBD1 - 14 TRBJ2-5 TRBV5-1 CASSLGQGQETQYF TGCGCCAGCAGCCTAGGACAGGGACAAGAGACCCAGTACTTC
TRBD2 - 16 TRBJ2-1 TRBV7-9 CASSSLAGGAYNEQFF TGTGCCAGCAGCTCGTTAGCGGGAGGGGCCTACAATGAGCAGTTCTTC
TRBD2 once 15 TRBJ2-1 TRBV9 CASSLTSGRAREQFF TGTGCCAGCAGCCTCACTAGCGGGAGGGCCCGAGAGCAGTTCTTC
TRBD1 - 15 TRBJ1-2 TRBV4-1 CASSQERDRVSGYTF TGCGCCAGCAGCCAAGAAAGGGACAGGGTGTCTGGCTACACCTTC
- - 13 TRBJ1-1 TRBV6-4 CASSREMNTEAFF TGTGCCAGCAGTCGGGAAATGAACACTGAAGCTTTCTTT
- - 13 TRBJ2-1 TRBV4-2 CASSQGSKSEQFF TGTGCCAGCAGCCAAGGTAGTAAGAGTGAGCAGTTCTTC
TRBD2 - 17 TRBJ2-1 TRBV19 CASSIRTSGGPRYEQFF TGTGCCAGTAGTATAAGGACTAGCGGGGGACCCCGGTATGAGCAGTTCTTC
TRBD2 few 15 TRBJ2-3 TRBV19 CASSMVGGARDTQYF TGTGCCAGTAGTATGGTCGGGGGGGCCAGAGATACGCAGTATTTT
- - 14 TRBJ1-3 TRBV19 CASTQSYSGNTIYF TGTGCCAGTACCCAAAGCTACTCTGGAAACACCATATATTTT
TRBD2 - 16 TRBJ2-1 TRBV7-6 CASSFRLAGGYNEQFF TGTGCCAGCAGCTTTCGACTAGCGGGGGGATACAATGAGCAGTTCTTC